These T cell receptor beta chains were read from a single sample in a study of technical replicates of blood from a few donors. The table came from immunoSEQ multiplex PCR; TCRdb's copy has only in-frame clones and leaves some out. The sample contains 74,000 or so clones, around 92% of which appear only once. Material: T cells isolated from PBMCs. The receptors shown here come from a human donor in good health. Each CDR3 is given with its conserved first and last residue. The D gene is left open where the match is weak. Rows may omit the clone size; those that give it use once, few, many or a size class.

j_call,d_call,v_call,clone_size,cdr3_aa,cdr3_nt
TRBJ1-2,.,TRBV25-1,.,CASSDGGDGYTF,TGTGCCAGCAGTGATGGGGGGGACGGCTACACCTTC
TRBJ1-4,.,TRBV9,.,CASSATQGPTNEKLFF,TGTGCCAGCAGCGCGACTCAGGGCCCAACTAATGAAAAACTGTTTTTT
TRBJ2-7,TRBD1,TRBV5-1,.,CASSKGQSYEQYF,TGCGCCAGCAGCAAGGGACAGTCCTACGAGCAGTACTTC
TRBJ1-2,.,TRBV2,.,CASSGLNGYTF,TGTGCCAGCTCAGGACTCAATGGCTACACCTTC
TRBJ1-1,.,TRBV2,.,CASKTANTEAFF,TGTGCCAGCAAGACAGCGAACACTGAAGCTTTCTTT
TRBJ2-7,.,TRBV27,.,CASSFGDTSYEQYF,TGTGCCAGCAGTTTCGGCGACACTTCCTACGAGCAGTACTTC
TRBJ1-5,TRBD1,TRBV10-2,.,CASRAGQGGQPQHF,TGCGCCAGCAGGGCGGGACAGGGAGGTCAGCCCCAGCATTTT
TRBJ1-2,.,TRBV5-1,.,CASSLDFYGYTF,TGCGCCAGCAGCTTGGACTTCTATGGCTACACCTTC
TRBJ2-5,.,TRBV4-2,.,CASSQDWGEYRETQYF,TGTGCCAGCAGCCAAGATTGGGGGGAGTACCGGGAGACCCAGTACTTC
TRBJ2-5,TRBD2,TRBV11-3,.,CASSPLAGGEETQYF,TGTGCCAGCAGCCCCCTTGCGGGAGGGGAAGAGACCCAGTACTTC
TRBJ2-7,.,TRBV12-5,.,CASGLVPLGEQYF,TGTGCTAGTGGTTTGGTACCCCTAGGCGAGCAGTACTTC
TRBJ1-1,TRBD1,TRBV5-5,.,CASSSGQLNTEAFF,TGTGCCAGCAGCTCGGGACAGCTGAACACTGAAGCTTTCTTT
TRBJ2-3,.,TRBV27,.,CASSLGILAPDTQYF,TGTGCCAGCAGTTTGGGGATACTAGCTCCAGATACGCAGTATTTT
TRBJ2-1,TRBD2,TRBV4-3,.,CASSQGHSGSSHNEQFF,TGCGCCAGCAGCCAAGGGCATAGCGGGAGTAGTCACAATGAGCAGTTCTTC
TRBJ1-5,.,TRBV6-5,.,CASSRDSYNQPQHF,TGTGCCAGCAGCCGAGACAGTTACAATCAGCCCCAGCATTTT
TRBJ1-2,.,TRBV19,.,CASSIREYGYTF,TGTGCCAGTAGTATTCGAGAGTATGGCTACACCTTC
TRBJ1-1,.,TRBV27,.,CASSLGERAFF,TGTGCCAGCAGCCTCGGCGAGAGGGCTTTCTTT
TRBJ2-7,TRBD2,TRBV19,.,CASSISRLAGIYEEQYF,TGTGCCAGTAGTATATCTCGACTAGCGGGTATTTACGAGGAGCAGTACTTC
TRBJ1-2,.,TRBV19,.,CASSTGRYGYTF,TGTGCCAGTAGCACAGGCCGCTATGGCTACACCTTC
TRBJ2-3,.,TRBV6-5,.,CASSRGGTDTQYF,TGTGCCAGCAGTCGAGGAGGAACAGATACGCAGTATTTT
TRBJ2-2,TRBD2,TRBV7-9,once,CASSSIAGVAGELFF,TGTGCCAGCAGCTCCATAGCGGGAGTGGCCGGGGAGCTGTTTTTT
TRBJ1-1,.,TRBV30,.,CAWSIRRGTEAFF,TGTGCCTGGAGTATCCGACGGGGCACTGAAGCTTTCTTT
TRBJ2-2,TRBD1,TRBV6-4,.,CASSGTGDTGELFF,TGTGCCAGCAGCGGGACAGGGGACACCGGGGAGCTGTTTTTT
TRBJ2-7,TRBD2,TRBV6-1,.,CASSEPGLAPYEQYF,TGTGCCAGCAGTGAACCGGGACTAGCCCCCTACGAGCAGTACTTC
TRBJ1-1,.,TRBV5-1,.,CASSLRGRGTMNTEAFF,TGCGCCAGCAGCTTGCGTGGCAGGGGAACCATGAACACTGAAGCTTTCTTT
TRBJ2-7,TRBD1,TRBV4-2,.,CASSLSGTDPYEQYF,TGTGCCAGCAGCCTTTCCGGGACAGACCCCTACGAGCAGTACTTC
TRBJ1-1,.,TRBV30,.,CAWTLGGANTEAFF,TGTGCCTGGACCTTAGGGGGGGCGAACACTGAAGCTTTCTTT
TRBJ2-1,TRBD2,TRBV30,.,CAWSPPRTIAGALGEQFF,TGTGCCTGGAGTCCGCCCCGAACTATAGCGGGCGCGCTGGGTGAGCAGTTCTTC
TRBJ2-7,.,TRBV11-2,.,CASSLGGGYEQYF,TGTGCCAGCAGCTTAGGAGGGGGCTACGAGCAGTACTTC
TRBJ1-3,.,TRBV4-3,.,CASSQKDRIYSGNTIYF,TGCGCCAGCAGCCAAAAAGACAGGATCTACTCTGGAAACACCATATATTTT
TRBJ2-2,.,TRBV29-1,.,CSVEDDRLNTGELFF,TGCAGCGTTGAAGACGACAGATTGAACACCGGGGAGCTGTTTTTT
TRBJ1-2,.,TRBV19,.,CASTWGGYGYTF,TGTGCCAGTACCTGGGGCGGATATGGCTACACCTTC
TRBJ2-7,TRBD2,TRBV7-2,.,CASSLIILAGAYEQYF,TGTGCCAGCAGCTTAATTATCCTAGCGGGAGCCTACGAGCAGTACTTC
TRBJ2-1,.,TRBV4-1,.,CASSQDLPLLSSYNEQFF,TGCGCCAGCAGCCAAGACCTCCCGCTGCTAAGCTCCTACAATGAGCAGTTCTTC
TRBJ2-7,TRBD2,TRBV9,once,CASSVSGRIGDEQYF,TGTGCCAGCAGCGTCAGCGGGAGAATAGGTGACGAGCAGTACTTC
TRBJ2-2,.,TRBV12-1,.,CASSASGGNTGELFF,TGTGCCAGCAGCGCTAGCGGCGGGAACACCGGGGAGCTGTTTTTT